In this sample, the clone carrying this T cell receptor (beta chain) turned up many times. Its specificity is unknown. Separate cDNA molecules each had unique molecular identifiers attached to them. Via MiXCR, TCRdb re-called the 5' RACE reads, giving one row per CDR3 protein. The sample lists approximately 27,000 distinct CDR3 sequences; about 4.6% were seen once. The data originate from a study of early T cells in non-severe SARS-CoV-2 infection. Study-level information: Sequenced bulk RNA came from whole blood that was unsorted, and chains were unpaired.

General study points: VDJdb matching favored anti-spike CD8 responses, missing private and CD4 specificities.

The sequenced material came from whole blood. This clonotype was obtained from an adult who was a healthcare worker with PCR-confirmed SARS-CoV-2 infection or an uninfected control (not recorded which).

The CDR3 nucleotides are TGCAGTGCGGGGATAGCGGGCATCCAAGAGACCCAGTACTTC. Its protein product is CSAGIAGIQETQYF. The genes are TRBV20-1 and TRBJ2-5; 7 nucleotides agree with TRBD2. Germline V gives CDR1 DFQATT, CDR2 SNEGSKA (reference sequence). The CDR3 is 14 residues long. The J segment lost 1 base and the V segment lost 6 bases, leaving 8 bases of the junction unmatched.